These 18 T cell receptor beta chains were sequenced from one sample in a study of memory CD4+ T cells and cytomegalovirus serostatus. The sort gate was single viable CD3+CD4+CD8-CD45RO+ cells for memory CD4+ T cells. Method: immunoSEQ multiplex PCR; TCRdb's copy keeps in-frame clones and lacks some. The table includes approximately 49,000 clones, under 80% detected once. Specimen: memory CD4+ T cells from blood. The source is an adult in good health and CMV-seronegative.

The CDR3 region is CASSLGTSTGEQYF. The CDR3 nucleotides are TGTGCCAGCAGCTTAGGGACTAGTACGGGCGAGCAGTACTTC. V and J are TRBV11-2 and TRBJ2-7, with 7 bases aligning to TRBD2. The CDR3 consists of 14 residues. CDR1 is SGHAT and CDR2 is FQNNGV in the germline V gene. V lost 1 base and J lost 6; bases outside the gene matches: 6.

The gene calls are TRBV30 and TRBJ2-7; 10 bases match TRBD2. Germline values: CDR1 GTSNPN, CDR2 SVGIG (reference sequence). This CDR3 spans 17 amino acids. J lost 5 bases, V lost 0 bases, and 13 bases had no gene match. This CDR3 reads CAWSVLTSGGAPDEQYF. In DNA, the CDR3 is TGTGCCTGGAGTGTACTTACCAGCGGGGGGGCCCCCGACGAGCAGTACTTC.

The rearrangement joins TRBV5-4 to TRBJ1-2, with 8 bases aligning to TRBD1. The CDR3 runs 13 residues. Germline loops: CDR1 SGHNT, CDR2 YYREEE (reference sequence). V was pared by 3 bases and J by 6 bases, with 4 bases of the junction left unmatched. This CDR3 is CASSSRQGNGYTF. CDR3 sequence (DNA): TGTGCCAGCAGCTCGCGACAGGGGAATGGCTACACCTTC. The variable domain in full, completed from reference TRBV5-4 and TRBJ1-2, reads ETGVTQSPTHLIKTRGQQVTLRCSSQSGHNTVSWYQQALGQGPQFIFQYYREEENGRGNFPPRFSGLQFPNYSSELNVNALELDDSALYLCASSSRQGNGYTFGSGTRLTVV.

A few counts support this clone. The CDR3 reads CASSEDFWGTRRETQYF. The CDR3 DNA sequence: TGTGCCAGCAGCGAGGATTTTTGGGGGACTCGTAGGGAGACCCAGTACTTC. The chain employs TRBV9 and TRBJ2-5; D possibly corresponds to TRBD2 (6 bases). Trimming stripped 3 bases from V and 5 bases from J, with 23 bases between. Per germline, CDR1 SGDLS and CDR2 YYNGEE. The CDR3 is 17 amino acids.

The rearrangement links TRBV5-5 to TRBJ1-4; the match to TRBD1 covers 9 bases. The CDR3 runs to 16 residues. The J segment lost 3 bases and the V segment lost 4 bases, leaving 7 bases of the junction unmatched. CDR1 SGHKS and CDR2 YYEKEE come from the germline V gene (reference sequence). CDR3 region: CASSPGTGRPNEKLFF. In nucleotides, the CDR3 is TGTGCCAGCAGCCCAGGGACAGGGAGACCTAATGAAAAACTGTTTTTT.

V usage is TRBV4-1 and J usage is TRBJ2-7, with a weak D call TRBD1 (7 bases). The CDR3 is 17 residues long. Germline values: CDR1 MGHRA, CDR2 YSYEKL. V was clipped by 4 bases and J by 1 base, with 20 bases between them. The CDR3 region has the DNA TGCGCCAGCAGCCCCGAGGAGGGGGCGATTGTATCCTACGAGCAGTACTTC. This gives the protein CASSPEEGAIVSYEQYF.

As to this clone: Other DNA variants within this sample encode the same CDR3. V gene TRBV11-1 combines with J gene TRBJ2-2, with 7 bases fitting TRBD1. Trimming at V came to 6 bases and at J to 4 bases, leaving 8 bases not matched to a gene. Looked up from germline, CDR1 is SGHAT and CDR2 is FQDESV (reference sequence). This CDR3 region has 15 residues. The CDR3 DNA reads TGTGCCAGCAGTCCCGACAGGGTGGGCACCGGGGAGCTGTTTTTT. This translates into CASSPDRVGTGELFF.

J is TRBJ2-3 and V is TRBV9; 10 positions match TRBD2. V was pared by 4 bases and J by 3 bases, with 8 bases of the junction left unmatched. Germline V gene lookup returns CDR1 SGDLS and CDR2 YYNGEE. This CDR3 spans 16 amino acids. CDR3 sequence reads: CASSYQGLAETDTQYF. CDR3 nucleotide sequence: TGTGCCAGCAGCTACCAAGGACTAGCGGAAACAGATACGCAGTATTTT.

The chain joins TRBV7-9 to TRBJ2-3; 12 bases agree with TRBD2. The CDR3 sequence is 18 residues long. With 1 base clipped from V and 1 base from J, the junction kept 6 bases outside the gene matches. The germline V gene has CDR1 SEHNR and CDR2 FQNEAQ (reference sequence). The CDR3: CASSLGPRTSGGTDTQYF. DNA of the CDR3: TGTGCCAGCAGCTTAGGTCCCCGGACTAGCGGGGGCACAGATACGCAGTATTTT.

The chain joins TRBV15 to TRBJ1-6, with D maybe TRBD1 (5 bases). Germline assignment: CDR1 LNHNV and CDR2 YYDKDF (reference sequence). V was clipped by 3 bases and J by 7 bases, with 13 bases between them. This CDR3 has 15 amino acids. The DNA for the CDR3 is TGTGCCACCAGCAGCGAGGGGCCCAAAAATTCACCCCTCCACTTT. This gives the protein CATSSEGPKNSPLHF.

The V call is TRBV9, the J call TRBJ2-7; 12 bases fit TRBD1. This CDR3 has 17 amino acids. The germline gives CDR1 SGDLS, CDR2 YYNGEE. Germline trimming cut 0 bases from V and 7 bases from J; bases unmatched to any gene: 11. The CDR3 DNA follows: TGTGCCAGCAGCGTAGTGTTAAGGGACAGGGGGCATGGGGAGCAGTACTTC. It translates to CASSVVLRDRGHGEQYF.

This rearrangement joins TRBV25-1 to TRBJ1-2; weak D call: TRBD1 (5 bases). The V end was cut by 8 bases, the J end by 8 bases, with 18 bases between. The CDR3 covers 13 residues. Germline V gene data show CDR1 as MGHDK and CDR2 as SYGVNS. The CDR3 is CASLSGPGGGYTF. CDR3 nucleotides: TGTGCCAGCCTGTCCGGCCCCGGGGGAGGCTACACCTTC.

The gene calls are TRBV7-9 and TRBJ2-7; D not certain. With 3 bases removed from V and 7 bases from J, the gap between germline ends came to 10 bases. Per the germline V gene, CDR1 is SEHNR and CDR2 is FQNEAQ (reference sequence). This CDR3 region has 12 residues. The CDR3 DNA reads as TGTGCCAGCAGCTTCGACACCCTGGAGCAGTACTTC. This sequence encodes CASSFDTLEQYF.

Written as DNA, the CDR3 is TGCAGCGGAAACCGGGCTCTGAACACTGAAGCTTTCTTT. Translated, it gives CSGNRALNTEAFF. The chain couples TRBV29-1 to TRBJ1-1; D not resolved. CDR1 and CDR2 (germline): SQVTM, ANQGSEA. The CDR3 has 13 amino acids. Trimming took 7 bases from V and 0 from J, leaving 12 bases between them.

V is TRBV19 and J is TRBJ2-1; D gene unclear. Between the trimmed V and J ends, which lost 10 bases and 7 bases, there was a span of 17 bases. This CDR3 spans 13 amino acids. Per germline, CDR1 LNHDA and CDR2 SQIVND (reference sequence). The CDR3 sequence is CATHGRPTNEQFF. DNA for the CDR3: TGTGCCACCCACGGTCGGCCTACAAATGAGCAGTTCTTC.

V usage is TRBV7-2 and J usage is TRBJ1-6; D is ambiguous. The CDR3 contains 16 residues. The V and J ends lost 5 bases and 0 bases respectively, with 11 bases between them. The germline gives CDR1 SGHTA, CDR2 FQGNSA. The CDR3: CASSPYQSSYNSPLHF. In DNA, the CDR3 is TGTGCCAGCAGCCCTTATCAGAGCTCCTATAATTCACCCCTCCACTTT.

The rearrangement links TRBV5-5 to TRBJ2-7, with D tentatively TRBD2 (5 bases). Germline CDR1 is SGHKS and CDR2 is YYEKEE (reference sequence). V gave up 4 bases and J gave up 4 bases, with 9 bases separating them. This CDR3 region has 12 residues. CDR3 residues: CASSLQRYEQYF. In nucleotides, the CDR3 is TGTGCCAGCAGCCTCCAGCGGTACGAGCAGTACTTC.

This clone was detected only once. The V call is TRBV11-1, the J call TRBJ1-2, with 11 bases identical to TRBD1. V shed 5 bases and J 4 bases; nucleotides not matched to a gene: 6. This CDR3 is 15 amino acids long. In germline, CDR1 is SGHAT, CDR2 FQDESV (reference sequence). CDR3 nucleotides: TGTGCCAGCAGCGCCCGGGACAGGGGGGGCTATGGCTACACCTTC. It codes for CASSARDRGGYGYTF. Looking up the rest from reference TRBV11-1 and TRBJ1-2 gives the full variable domain: EAEVAQSPRYKITEKSQAVAFWCDPISGHATLYWYRQILGQGPELLVQFQDESVVDDSQLPKDRFSAERLKGVDSTLKIQPAELGDSAMYLCASSARDRGGYGYTFGSGTRLTVV.